This T cell receptor (beta chain) was recorded in a study of regulatory T cells in long-lasting Graves disease. Turning to the study itself: Antithyroid drug exposure in newly diagnosed Graves' patients had lasted under 3 months.

This CDR3 has 13 amino acids. V shed 2 bases and J shed 6 bases, with 11 bases lying between them. Many counts were recorded for this clonotype. The time point: newly diagnosed GD, antithyroid drugs for less than 3 months. Scientists built the TCR library using RNA that was extracted from PBMCs. American Thyroid Association guidelines were used to diagnose Graves' disease. Assembly of TCR beta libraries relied on iRepertoire HTBI primers together with Arm-PCR of CDR3 regions. TCRdb re-called the multiplex PCR reads with MiXCR, one entry per CDR3 protein. Here the sample spans roughly 610,000 distinct CDR3 sequences, roughly 15% being singletons. In addition, the sample was reused for a study of T cells in Graves' hyperthyroidism and ophthalmopathy. That paper adds: Graves' hyperthyroidism qualified as stable when ophthalmopathy did not progress within 18 months. Diagnosis relied on clinical symptoms, serum thyroxine and TRAb, thyroid ultrasound and orbital computed tomography.

The sample here was peripheral blood mononuclear cells (PBMCs), taken at new diagnosis, from a patient treated with antithyroid drugs. The genes are TRBV12-3 or TRBV12-4 and TRBJ2-7; D possibly corresponds to TRBD1 (6 bases). This clonotype was sampled from a woman in her twenties or thirties with Graves disease. CDR3 sequence: CASSLIRGGEQYF. The CDR3 bases are TGTGCCAGCAGTTTAATCAGGGGCGGCGAGCAGTACTTC.